A selection of T cell receptor beta chains follows, all from one sample in a study of identical twins. A single record per CDR3 protein comes from TCRdb applying MiXCR to the 5' RACE reads. The sample consists of around 690,000 distinct CDR3 sequences, 20% to 25% of them appearing once. These data were also filed under a second study, of T cells expressing NK-cell markers.

The sample taken for sequencing was PBMCs. Source of these receptors: a woman between 18 and 30 years old in good health. The CDR3 runs from the conserved cysteine through the conserved F or W. The order of the fields is V gene, clone size, D gene, J gene, CDR3 protein, CDR3 DNA. The D gene is left open where the match is weak. Expanded clones are given a class, and other clones once, few, many or no size at all.

V gene: TRBV4-2; clone size: few; D gene: TRBD2; J gene: TRBJ2-7; CDR3 protein: CASSHASGLDYEQYF; CDR3 DNA: TGTGCCAGCAGCCACGCTAGCGGCCTCGACTACGAGCAGTACTTC
V gene: TRBV6-5; clone size: few; D gene: .; J gene: TRBJ2-1; CDR3 protein: CASSYLADPREQFF; CDR3 DNA: TGTGCCAGCAGTTACTTGGCGGATCCGAGGGAGCAGTTCTTC
V gene: TRBV20-1; clone size: .; D gene: .; J gene: TRBJ2-7; CDR3 protein: CSATNVAEQYF; CDR3 DNA: TGCAGTGCTACGAACGTGGCCGAGCAGTACTTC
V gene: TRBV20-1; clone size: .; D gene: TRBD2; J gene: TRBJ2-7; CDR3 protein: CRASGSLGEQYF; CDR3 DNA: TGCAGGGCTAGCGGTTCTTTGGGGGAGCAGTACTTC
V gene: TRBV7-9; clone size: few; D gene: TRBD2; J gene: TRBJ2-2; CDR3 protein: CASRRTSDAGELFF; CDR3 DNA: TGTGCCAGCAGAAGGACTAGTGACGCCGGGGAGCTGTTTTTT
V gene: TRBV7-9; clone size: .; D gene: TRBD2; J gene: TRBJ2-3; CDR3 protein: CASSLGPGLVVDTQYF; CDR3 DNA: TGTGCCAGCAGCTTAGGACCGGGACTAGTCGTAGATACGCAGTATTTT
V gene: TRBV29-1; clone size: .; D gene: .; J gene: TRBJ2-3; CDR3 protein: CSVGGGKIEAQYF; CDR3 DNA: TGCAGCGTTGGTGGGGGCAAGATAGAGGCGCAGTATTTT
V gene: TRBV7-9; clone size: .; D gene: .; J gene: TRBJ2-5; CDR3 protein: CASSRNTAQETQYF; CDR3 DNA: TGTGCCAGCAGCCGGAACACGGCCCAAGAGACCCAGTACTTC
V gene: TRBV20-1; clone size: few; D gene: .; J gene: TRBJ2-1; CDR3 protein: CSAGVGEQFF; CDR3 DNA: TGCAGTGCTGGGGTTGGGGAGCAGTTCTTC
V gene: TRBV12-3/TRBV12-4; clone size: .; D gene: .; J gene: TRBJ2-1; CDR3 protein: CASSRQSEQFF; CDR3 DNA: TGTGCCAGCAGCCGTCAGTCTGAGCAGTTCTTC